The T cell receptor beta chain under discussion was sequenced for a study of CXCR3-negative and CXCR3-positive naive CD8 T cells. Study background: Libraries each contributed about 1.5 +/- 0.3 million TRB reads, for around 140 million in total. Regarding the study as a whole: Naive subsets expressed similar surface CD5; TRB CDR3 features served to infer TCR strength.

All TRB cDNA libraries came from 5' RACE performed with UMI labels. One entry per CDR3 protein, without DNA, is what TCRdb gives after re-calling the 5' RACE reads. The sample totals some 39,000 distinct CDR3 sequences. Per CD8+ T cell subset, triplicate sorts of 330,000 or so cells each were done. Definition of naive CD8+ T cells rested on a CD45RO-CCR7+CD27+CD95- profile. Worth noting for this clonotype: The antigen remains undetermined.

Germline assignment: CDR1 SGDLS and CDR2 YYNGEE. The CDR3 has 15 amino acids. The chain combines TRBV9 with TRBJ2-3. The sequencing input was naive CXCR3- CD8+ T cells from blood. The subset here: CD45RO-CCR7+CD27+CD95- naive CD8+ T cells lacking CXCR3 (TNR3-). This clonotype was sampled from a human donor in good health. Some clones in this sample may be carry-over from other donors' samples. The CDR3 protein is CASSVGGASTDTQYF.